This TCR beta chain was sequenced during a study of cytomegalovirus exposure and HLA in healthy donors. Study observations and caveats: The investigators catalogued 164 TCR beta chains as cytomegalovirus-associated.

Germline V gene data show CDR1 as LNHNV and CDR2 as YYDKDF (reference sequence). The CDR3 consists of 17 residues. Clones were read by immunoSEQ multiplex PCR, and TCRdb kept only the in-frame ones, dropping some. The data contain about 110,000 clones, nearly 97% of them singletons. Details on this clone: Its matching antigen is unknown. A junction boundary mismatches the germline segment, possibly from a read error.

The source is a woman between 18 and 29 years old in good health and CMV-seronegative. The sample consisted of PBMCs. The rearrangement uses TRBV15 and TRBJ2-3; possibly TRBD2 for D (5 bases). For the CDR3, the DNA is TGTGCCACCAACAGAGAAAGTCGCGGGCCTAGCACAGATACGCAGTATTTT. Translated, it gives CATNRESRGPSTDTQYF. Supplemented by reference TRBV15 and TRBJ2-3, the full variable domain reads DAMVIQNPRYQVTQFGKPVTLSCSQTLNHNVMYWYQQKSSQAPKLLFHYYDKDFNNEADTPDNFQSRRPNTSFCFLDIRSPGLGDTAMYLCATNRESRGPSTDTQYFGPGTRLTVL.